Below, 2 T cell receptor beta chains from the same sample are listed, as sequenced in a study of Graves' ophthalmopathy and Graves' hyperthyroidism. Investigators amplified TCR beta CDR3 regions from RNA transcripts. First-round RT-PCR employed HTBI primers, with a second-round multiplex PCR after it. TCRdb fed the multiplex PCR reads into MiXCR, producing one record per CDR3 protein. This sample has more than 550,000 distinct CDR3 sequences, with more than 40% found just once. Sequencing used peripheral blood. All receptors come from an adult man with Graves' ophthalmopathy.

This clonotype has only one observation. The chain has TRBV29-1 and TRBJ2-6, with a tentative D call TRBD1 (5 bases). Trimming took 4 bases from V and 4 from J, leaving 8 bases between them. Germline V gene data show CDR1 as SQVTM and CDR2 as ANQGSEA. The CDR3 loop spans 13 amino acids. The CDR3 bases are TGCAGCGTTGGGGGCAGGGGGGCCAACGTCCTGACTTTC. Protein sequence: CSVGGRGANVLTF.

This clonotype was counted ten times or more. The rearrangement uses TRBV7-9 and TRBJ1-1; 8 positions match TRBD1. The CDR3 length is 12 residues. Germline-derived CDR1 and CDR2 are SEHNR and FQNEAQ (reference sequence). Here the CDR3 reads CATRGQNTEAFF. CDR3 coding DNA: TGTGCGACCAGGGGGCAGAACACTGAAGCTTTCTTT.